The source of this TCR beta chain is a study of CD4+ T cells in melanoma. The study's findings and limits: CD8+ T cell, macrophage and B cell function reportedly correlated with neoantigen-specific CD4+ T cells. Reportedly, melanoma neoantigen-specific CD4+ T cells showed varied differentiation states.

V lost 4 bases to trimming and J lost 3 bases, with 10 bases between them. CDR1 is SGHRS and CDR2 is YFSETQ in the germline V gene. The CDR3 has 13 residues. Only a few counts were recorded for this clone. Its antigen is still unknown. This table comes from immunoSEQ multiplex PCR, and its TCRdb copy is limited to in-frame clones, with some not included. The table records fewer than 150,000 clones, around 90% of them present only once. V and J are TRBV5-1 and TRBJ1-2; D perhaps matches TRBD1 (6 bases). The origin of this receptor is a human donor with melanoma. The CDR3 is CASSPRTDYGYTF. As DNA, the CDR3 is TGCGCCAGCAGCCCCAGGACAGACTATGGCTACACCTTC.